Following are 28 T cell receptor beta chains from one sample sequenced in a study of CD8+CD57+ T cells in acquired aplastic anemia. Investigators profiled TCR beta VDJ and CDR3 from genomic DNA template. TCRdb itself ran the reads through MiXCR, one entry per CDR3 protein. The data hold 150,000 to 200,000 distinct CDR3 sequences, with 46% observed a single time. The sample taken for sequencing was sorted CD4+, CD8+, or CD8+CD57+ T cells (not recorded which) from PBMCs. The source is a human donor in good health.

This clonotype was seen a handful of times. The chain joins TRBV24-1 to TRBJ2-6; TRBD1 matches 7 bases. Trimming removed 5 bases from V and 2 bases from J; junction bases left unmatched: 8. CDR1 and CDR2 from the germline V gene are KGHDR and SFDVKD. This CDR3 contains 17 residues. CDR3 amino acids: CATSAHKGGAGANVLTF. CDR3 nucleotide sequence: TGTGCCACCAGTGCCCACAAAGGGGGCGCTGGGGCCAACGTCCTGACTTTC.

The chain links TRBV5-1 to TRBJ1-1; the D is unclear. Germline V gene lookup returns CDR1 SGHRS and CDR2 YFSETQ. The V gene lost 0 bases and the J gene lost 5 bases, with 11 bases spanning the gap. This CDR3 contains 14 residues. In nucleotides, the CDR3 is TGCGCCAGCAGCTTGGCAGGAATGAGAACTGAAGCTTTCTTT. Translation: CASSLAGMRTEAFF. The full variable domain, its missing parts supplied by reference TRBV5-1 and TRBJ1-1, is KAGVTQTPRYLIKTRGQQVTLSCSPISGHRSVSWYQQTPGQGLQFLFEYFSETQRNKGNFPGRFSGRQFSNSRSEMNVSTLELGDSALYLCASSLAGMRTEAFFGQGTRLTVV.

J is TRBJ1-6 and V is TRBV11-2, with D unresolved. Deletions cut 1 base from V and 6 bases from J, with 10 bases between. Germline CDR1 SGHAT, CDR2 FQNNGV. The length of the CDR3 is 15 residues. The CDR3: CASSLVKRLNSPLHF. The CDR3 bases are TGTGCCAGCAGCTTAGTGAAACGTCTTAATTCACCCCTCCACTTT.

The sample holds many counts of this clonotype. The chain employs TRBV5-6 and TRBJ2-7, with 10 bases lining up with TRBD1. CDR1 and CDR2 from the germline V gene are SGHDT and YYEEEE. With 3 bases clipped from V and 3 bases from J, the junction kept 12 bases outside the gene matches. CDR3 length equals 17 residues. The CDR3 region is CASSSGSAGQGFYEQYF. Here the CDR3 DNA reads TGTGCCAGCAGCTCCGGGTCCGCGGGACAGGGGTTCTACGAGCAGTACTTC.

The CDR3 sequence: CSVAHKAGANVLTF. The CDR3 coding sequence is TGCAGCGTTGCGCACAAGGCGGGGGCCAACGTCCTGACTTTC. The J gene is TRBJ2-6, the V gene TRBV29-1; D is undetermined. The CDR3 is 14 amino acids. Looked up from germline, CDR1 is SQVTM and CDR2 is ANQGSEA. Trimming pared 4 bases from V and 4 bases from J, leaving 11 bases between.

Here the CDR3 reads CASSPHNEQYF. CDR3 DNA sequence: TGTGCCAGCAGCCCGCACAATGAGCAGTATTTT. The rearrangement uses TRBV7-9 and TRBJ2-3; D remains unclear. Germline V CDR1 and CDR2: SEHNR, FQNEAQ (reference sequence). V was shortened by 5 bases and J by 11 bases, with 11 bases between the two germline ends. The CDR3 sequence is 11 residues long.

The chain combines TRBV24-1 with TRBJ2-5; 7 bases map to TRBD1. The V gene end was trimmed by 2 bases and the J gene end by 4 bases; junction bases not matched to a gene: 9. From germline, CDR1 is KGHDR and CDR2 SFDVKD. This CDR3 region has 16 residues. The CDR3 loop is CATSDSRTGVGETQYF. CDR3 DNA sequence: TGTGCCACCAGTGATTCCCGGACAGGAGTCGGAGAGACCCAGTACTTC.

This clonotype was picked up one time. It may be a read error: a sequence one base away is much more abundant. The conserved final phenylalanine or tryptophan is absent from the CDR3, which likely points to a read error. No DNA is shown, since the ends of the CDR3 on it are uncertain; the CDR3 is the one TCRdb lists. The rearrangement uses TRBV6-1 and TRBJ2-3; TRBD2, the table's D call, was not compared with the DNA. Both ends counted, the CDR3 spans 12 residues. Germline V gene data show CDR1 as MNHNS and CDR2 as SASEGT. The chain's CDR3 is CASSVLAGANYS.

Ten or more counts support this clonotype. CDR3 region: CASSSGGRGEKLFF. The CDR3 DNA reads as TGCGCCAGCAGCTCAGGGGGCAGGGGGGAAAAACTGTTTTTT. The V gene is TRBV5-1, the J gene TRBJ1-4, with 8 bases that match TRBD1. V lost 3 bases to trimming and J lost 8 bases; unmatched junction nucleotides: 6. This CDR3 has 14 amino acids. Looked up from germline, CDR1 is SGHRS and CDR2 is YFSETQ.

This clonotype has a count of ten or more. The V gene is TRBV7-2, the J gene TRBJ2-3, with 7 bases matching TRBD1. This CDR3 is built from 14 residues. V lost 3 bases to trimming and J lost 7 bases; unmatched junction nucleotides: 7. The germline V gene encodes CDR1 SGHTA and CDR2 FQGNSA. As DNA, the CDR3 is TGTGCCAGCAGCTTCCGACAGGGTGTAAATACGCAGTATTTT. Protein product: CASSFRQGVNTQYF.

DNA of the CDR3: TGTGCCAGCAGTGGGTCAGGGTCCGACGGGGAGCAGTTCTTC. This translates into CASSGSGSDGEQFF. V is TRBV2 and J is TRBJ2-1, with TRBD1 as a possible D gene (5 bases). With 4 bases removed from V and 10 bases from J, the gap between germline ends came to 17 bases. This CDR3 spans 14 amino acids. The germline gives CDR1 SNHLY, CDR2 FYNNEI. Full variable domain (outside the CDR3, taken from reference TRBV2 and TRBJ2-1): EPEVTQTPSHQVTQMGQEVILRCVPISNHLYFYWYRQILGQKVEFLVSFYNNEISEKSEIFDDQFSVERPDGSNFTLKIRSTKLEDSAMYFCASSGSGSDGEQFFGPGTRLTVL.

This clonotype was seen ten or more times. The CDR3 is CASSTDRGPNYGYTF. CDR3 sequence (DNA): TGTGCCAGCAGCACAGACAGGGGGCCTAACTATGGCTACACCTTC. V usage is TRBV5-5 and J usage is TRBJ1-2; 10 positions agree with TRBD1. V was pared by 4 bases and J by 0 bases, with 3 bases of the junction left unmatched. Per the germline V gene, CDR1 is SGHKS and CDR2 is YYEKEE (reference sequence). The CDR3 sequence is 15 residues long. Combining the CDR3 with reference TRBV5-5 and TRBJ1-2 gives the whole variable domain DAGVTQSPTHLIKTRGQQVTLRCSPISGHKSVSWYQQVLGQGPQFIFQYYEKEERGRGNFPDRFSARQFPNYSSELNVNALLLGDSALYLCASSTDRGPNYGYTFGSGTRLTVV.

V usage is TRBV29-1 and J usage is TRBJ2-7, with TRBD2 identical over 8 bases. V gave up 4 bases and J gave up 2 bases; unmatched junction bases: 4. The CDR3 loop spans 13 amino acids. Germline CDR1 is SQVTM and CDR2 is ANQGSEA. The CDR3 region is CSVAGGRTYEQYF. CDR3 DNA: TGCAGCGTTGCGGGGGGGCGAACCTACGAGCAGTACTTC.

V is TRBV29-1 and J is TRBJ1-2, with D unresolved. Germline V CDR1 and CDR2: SQVTM, ANQGSEA. V was trimmed by 2 bases and J by 4 bases, leaving 11 bases between them. The CDR3 totals 13 residues. The DNA of the CDR3 is TGCAGCGTTGAATTGATAGCAATCTATGGCTACACCTTC. Its protein product is CSVELIAIYGYTF.

The chain combines TRBV6-2 or TRBV6-3 with TRBJ2-5; D tentatively fits TRBD1 or TRBD2 (7 bases each). Trimming shortened V by 2 bases and J by 5 bases, and 12 bases separated the two germline ends. The length of the CDR3 is 14 residues. Looked up from germline, CDR1 is MNHEY and CDR2 is SVGEGT. The CDR3 bases are TGTGCCAGCAGTTACCAGGGGGGGATGGAGACCCAGTACTTC. Translating it yields CASSYQGGMETQYF.

This clonotype was seen at least ten times. The chain joins TRBV24-1 to TRBJ2-1, with a weak D call TRBD2 (6 bases). The CDR3 runs to 15 residues. V was clipped by 6 bases and J by 4 bases, with 15 bases between them. CDR1 and CDR2 from the germline V gene are KGHDR and SFDVKD. The CDR3 region is CATSPKPGLYNEQFF. The CDR3 nucleotides read TGTGCCACCAGTCCCAAACCGGGACTTTACAATGAGCAGTTCTTC.

In this sample, this clonotype turned up once. The V call is TRBV9, the J call TRBJ2-7; TRBD2 is a possible D gene (6 bases). The V end lost 2 bases, the J end lost 6 bases, and 15 bases lay between the germline ends. The germline V gene has CDR1 SGDLS and CDR2 YYNGEE. The CDR3 runs to 14 residues. The CDR3 sequence is CASSVFSGGFEQYF. The CDR3 nucleotides read TGTGCCAGCAGCGTCTTCTCAGGAGGGTTCGAGCAGTACTTC.

The chain employs TRBV2 and TRBJ1-2; D unresolved. This CDR3 spans 14 amino acids. From germline, CDR1 is SNHLY and CDR2 FYNNEI. Trimming pared 7 bases from V and 2 bases from J, leaving 14 bases between. The CDR3 coding sequence is TGTGCCAGCACACTAAGCTACCTCAACTATGGCTACACCTTC. Amino acid sequence: CASTLSYLNYGYTF.

This chain connects TRBV29-1 to TRBJ1-1; 8 positions agree with TRBD1. The junction had 6 bases not matched to a gene; V was cut back by 5 bases and J by 4 bases. CDR3 length: 13 residues. The germline V gene has CDR1 SQVTM and CDR2 ANQGSEA. CDR3 coding DNA: TGCAGCGTTCGGACAGGGACGGGCACTGAAGCTTTCTTT. It yields the protein CSVRTGTGTEAFF. Drawing the rest from reference TRBV29-1 and TRBJ1-1, the complete variable domain is SAVISQKPSRDICQRGTSLTIQCQVDSQVTMMFWYRQQPGQSLTLIATANQGSEATYESGFVIDKFPISRPNLTFSTLTVSNMSPEDSSIYLCSVRTGTGTEAFFGQGTRLTVV.

This clonotype has a count of ten or more. The V and J genes are TRBV2 and TRBJ1-3; no clear D gene. Trimming pared 1 base from V and 1 base from J, leaving 11 bases between. Germline V lookup: CDR1 SNHLY, CDR2 FYNNEI. The CDR3 is 16 amino acids. CDR3 nucleotides: TGTGCCAGCAGTGAAGGTAGTTTGGTTTCTGGAAACACCATATATTTT. It codes for CASSEGSLVSGNTIYF.

This chain joins TRBV29-1 and TRBJ1-1; the D is unclear. The CDR3 is 11 residues long. Per germline, CDR1 SQVTM and CDR2 ANQGSEA. CDR3 in amino acids: CSASMNTEAFF. DNA for the CDR3: TGCAGTGCCTCCATGAACACTGAAGCTTTCTTT.

The chain employs TRBV10-3 and TRBJ2-1; D possibly corresponds to TRBD2 (5 bases). This CDR3 is built from 14 residues. The V end was cut by 0 bases, the J end by 7 bases, with 10 bases between. Germline lookup yields CDR1 ENHRY and CDR2 SYGVKD. The DNA of the CDR3 is TGTGCCATCAGTGAGTCGAGCAGGAGGAATGAGCAGTTCTTC. Residues: CAISESSRRNEQFF.

The chain uses TRBV5-1 and TRBJ2-7; unclear D gene. Between the trimmed V and J ends, which lost 3 bases and 4 bases, there was a span of 11 bases. Per the germline V gene, CDR1 is SGHRS and CDR2 is YFSETQ. The CDR3 length is 13 residues. CDR3 DNA: TGCGCCAGCAGCTCGGACGGCATTTACGAGCAGTACTTC. This encodes CASSSDGIYEQYF.

This clonotype has ten or more counts. The chain links TRBV7-9 to TRBJ2-1; TRBD1 matches 11 bases. Trimming removed 6 bases from V and 7 bases from J; junction bases left unmatched: 8. Germline-derived CDR1 and CDR2 are SEHNR and FQNEAQ (reference sequence). This CDR3 contains 15 residues. The CDR3 DNA reads as TGTGCCAGCAGTCTCGGACAGGGGGCGTGGAATGAGCAGTTCTTC. As protein: CASSLGQGAWNEQFF.

The J gene is TRBJ2-5, the V gene TRBV2; 7 bases line up with TRBD2. This CDR3 has 14 residues. V was clipped by 6 bases and J by 5 bases; unmatched bases: 9. Looked up from germline, CDR1 is SNHLY and CDR2 is FYNNEI. CDR3 sequence reads: CASSPTGGGETQYF. Here the CDR3 DNA reads TGTGCCAGCAGCCCTACGGGGGGAGGGGAGACCCAGTACTTC.

The rearrangement links TRBV13 to TRBJ2-1; 12 bases agree with TRBD2. Germline V gene lookup returns CDR1 PRHDT and CDR2 FYEKMQ (reference sequence). Losses at the gene ends were 4 bases for V and 2 bases for J; bases not matched to a gene: 6. The CDR3 has 17 residues. The CDR3 DNA reads as TGTGCCAGCAGCTCCACTAGCGGGAGGAAAACCTACAATGAGCAGTTCTTC. Its translation: CASSSTSGRKTYNEQFF.

A single count supports this clonotype. This sequence joins TRBV4-1 and TRBJ1-5, with 7 bases lining up with TRBD1. V gave up 4 bases and J gave up 2 bases; unmatched junction bases: 5. The CDR3 has 15 residues. CDR1 is MGHRA, CDR2 YSYEKL, per germline. The CDR3 protein is CASSRGQDGNQPQHF. The DNA of the CDR3 is TGCGCCAGCAGCCGAGGACAGGATGGCAATCAGCCCCAGCATTTT.

As to this clonotype: A junction end diverges from the germline sequence, so it may reflect a read error. The genes are TRBV7-7 and TRBJ2-5; D unresolved. Germline V gene lookup returns CDR1 SSHAT and CDR2 FNYEAQ (reference sequence). The CDR3 has 16 residues. CDR3 in DNA: TGTGCTAGCAGCTTAGGTGAAGCACGGATACAAGAGACCCAGTACTTC. Amino acid sequence: CASSLGEARIQETQYF.